These T cell receptor beta chains were read from a single sample in a study of blood T cells in healthy people across ages. TCRdb re-called the 5' RACE reads through MiXCR, storing one row per CDR3 protein. The table records approximately 800,000 distinct CDR3 sequences, 55% to 70% of them present only once. Specimen: blood. Source of these receptors: a man aged 25-40 years in good health. Each CDR3 is given with its conserved first and last residue. A D gene is named only where the DNA matches it firmly. Clone sizes are given selectively: once, few, many, or a class where the clone is expanded.

clone size	V gene	J gene	D gene	CDR3 DNA	CDR3 protein
.	TRBV20-1	TRBJ2-7	.	TGCAGTGCTAGGACCTTCGGGACGGAGCGCTACGAGCAGTACTTC	CSARTFGTERYEQYF
.	TRBV10-3	TRBJ1-2	.	TGTGCCATATCCCAGGGCTTGTCTAACTATGGCTACACCTTC	CAISQGLSNYGYTF
.	TRBV12-5	TRBJ1-6	.	TGTGCTAGTGGTTGGGTACTCAATTCACCCCTCCACTTT	CASGWVLNSPLHF
few	TRBV20-1	TRBJ2-5	.	TGCAGTGCTACGAGACTGGGCCAAGAGACCCAGTACTTC	CSATRLGQETQYF
few	TRBV7-2	TRBJ2-5	TRBD1	TGTGCCAGCAGCTTAGATGGGACAGCCCAAGAGACCCAGTACTTC	CASSLDGTAQETQYF
.	TRBV28	TRBJ2-7	.	TGTGCCAGCAGTTTTTTCGTGGGCGGCTACGAGCAGTACTTC	CASSFFVGGYEQYF
.	TRBV21-1	TRBJ1-2	.	TGTGCCAGCAGCAAAGTATGCTACGGCTACACCTTC	CASSKVCYGYTF
.	TRBV15	TRBJ1-5	.	TGTGCCACCAGCAGAATCGGGGTTGGGAATCAGCCCCAGCATTTT	CATSRIGVGNQPQHF
once	TRBV20-1	TRBJ2-3	.	TGCAGTGCTAAAGGGGGAGGGGGAACAGATACGCAGTATTTT	CSAKGGGGTDTQYF
.	TRBV12-3/TRBV12-4	TRBJ2-7	TRBD1	TGTGCCAGCAGTTTACGACAGGGGTTCTACGAGCAGTACTTC	CASSLRQGFYEQYF
.	TRBV12-3/TRBV12-4	TRBJ2-7	TRBD2	TGTGCCAGCAGTCGGACTAGCGGGGGCTACGAGCAGTACTTC	CASSRTSGGYEQYF
.	TRBV28	TRBJ1-5	.	TGTGCCAGCAGTTTCCCCTTGAGGCCCCAGCATTTT	CASSFPLRPQHF
few	TRBV9	TRBJ2-5	.	TGTGCCAGCAGCGCCTCGGGAGAGGGATGGACCCAGTACTTC	CASSASGEGWTQYF
few	TRBV18	TRBJ1-2	TRBD1	TGTGCCAGCTCACCGTGGGGACAGCACTATGGCTACACCTTC	CASSPWGQHYGYTF
many	TRBV7-2	TRBJ1-2	.	TGTGCCAGCAGGTTAGCAGTATCGGCAGATAACTATGGCTACACCTTC	CASRLAVSADNYGYTF
few	TRBV5-1	TRBJ2-7	TRBD1	TGCGCCAGCACCACGGACAGGGTTGGATACGAGCAGTACTTC	CASTTDRVGYEQYF
few	TRBV12-3/TRBV12-4	TRBJ2-6	.	TGTGCCAGCAGTACAGGGTTCTCTGGGGCCAACGTCCTGACTTTC	CASSTGFSGANVLTF
.	TRBV11-2	TRBJ1-4	.	TGTGCCAGCAGCTTATCGGTTAGGGAGGTATCAGCAACTAATGAAAAACTGTTTTTT	CASSLSVREVSATNEKLFF
.	TRBV6-1	TRBJ2-7	.	TGTGCCAGCAGCCGACACAAACAGGGGAAGGAGGGCAATGAGCAGTACTTC	CASSRHKQGKEGNEQYF
.	TRBV5-5	TRBJ2-2	.	TGTGCCAGCAGCTGGGGATTTTTGAACACCGGGGAGCTGTTTTTT	CASSWGFLNTGELFF
once	TRBV5-1	TRBJ2-2	.	TGCGCCAGCAGCCCCTCTGGCAGGGGGAACACCGGGGAGCTGTTTTTT	CASSPSGRGNTGELFF
.	TRBV4-3	TRBJ2-7	.	TGCGCCAGCAGCCGCAACGCGGCGGCGGGAAGGCCCTACGAGCAGTACTTC	CASSRNAAAGRPYEQYF
few	TRBV12-3/TRBV12-4	TRBJ2-7	.	TGTGCCAGCAGTCCCTCCACTAGCTGGGGCGAGCAGTACTTC	CASSPSTSWGEQYF
.	TRBV11-1	TRBJ2-1	TRBD1	TGTGCCAGCAGCACCTCAGGGGGGCAGTTCTTC	CASSTSGGQFF
.	TRBV29-1	TRBJ1-4	.	TGCAGCGTTGGGGGGGCCCATGAAAAACTGTTTTTT	CSVGGAHEKLFF
.	TRBV2	TRBJ2-1	TRBD2	TGTGCCAGCAGTGATAGGCTAGCGGGGGGGCGCCATGAGCAGTTCTTC	CASSDRLAGGRHEQFF
.	TRBV29-1	TRBJ2-1	TRBD2	TGCAGCGTTGAAGGGCTAGCGGGAGTTAATGAGCAGTTCTTC	CSVEGLAGVNEQFF
.	TRBV7-2	TRBJ2-7	.	TGTGCCAGCAGCCGGGGCGGGATCTCCTACGAGCAGTACTTC	CASSRGGISYEQYF
.	TRBV20-1	TRBJ2-3	.	TGCAGTGCTAGAAACCCGGAAGGGAGTTTGAATACGCAGTATTTT	CSARNPEGSLNTQYF